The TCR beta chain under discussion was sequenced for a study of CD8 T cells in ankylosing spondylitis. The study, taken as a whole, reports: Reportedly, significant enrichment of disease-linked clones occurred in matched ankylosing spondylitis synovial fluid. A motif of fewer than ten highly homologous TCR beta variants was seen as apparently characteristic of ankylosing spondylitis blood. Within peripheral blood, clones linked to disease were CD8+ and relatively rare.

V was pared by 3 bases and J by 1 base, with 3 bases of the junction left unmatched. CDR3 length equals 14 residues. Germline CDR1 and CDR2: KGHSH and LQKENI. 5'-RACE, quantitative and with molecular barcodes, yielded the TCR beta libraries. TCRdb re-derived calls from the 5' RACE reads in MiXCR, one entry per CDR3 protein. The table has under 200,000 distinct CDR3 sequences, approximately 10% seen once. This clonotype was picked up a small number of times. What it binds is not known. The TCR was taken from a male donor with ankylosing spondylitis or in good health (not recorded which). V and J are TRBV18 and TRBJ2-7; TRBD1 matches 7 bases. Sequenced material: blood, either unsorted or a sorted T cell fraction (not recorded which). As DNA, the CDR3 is TGTGCCAGCTCACCCCCACAGGGGTCCTACGAGCAGTACTTC. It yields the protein CASSPPQGSYEQYF.